The 7 T cell receptor beta chains given below trace back to one sample, sequenced in a study of blood T cell repertoires in COVID-19. Data came from immunoSEQ multiplex PCR; TCRdb stores just in-frame clones and leaves some out. The sample carries 300,000 to 450,000 clones, around 87% recorded once. Sample: peripheral blood. The receptors here all came from a woman aged 55-69 years with COVID-19, enrolled during active disease.

This chain connects TRBV3-1 (or the pseudogene TRBV3-2) to TRBJ2-1; 8 nucleotides agree with TRBD2. V shed 6 bases, J shed 10 bases, and the junction held 11 bases outside the gene matches. The length of the CDR3 is 14 residues. From germline, CDR1 is LGHDT and CDR2 YNNKEL (reference sequence). Here the CDR3 reads CASRGTRSPLEQFF. The CDR3 coding sequence is TGTGCCAGCAGGGGGACTAGGTCCCCCTTGGAGCAGTTCTTC.

This clone was observed a single time. V is TRBV6-5 and J is TRBJ1-1; tentatively, D is TRBD1 (6 bases). CDR3 length: 13 residues. Trimming shortened V by 6 bases and J by 4 bases, and 12 bases separated the two germline ends. Looked up from germline, CDR1 is MNHEY and CDR2 is SVGAGI. CDR3 nucleotide sequence: TGTGCCAGCAGCGCCACAGGGCTCACTGAAGCTTTCTTT. Protein: CASSATGLTEAFF.

This clone was observed a handful of times. The rearrangement uses TRBV4-1 and TRBJ2-5, with D unclear. CDR1 is MGHRA, CDR2 YSYEKL, per germline. V was cut by 3 bases and J by 0 bases, with 8 bases left in between. The CDR3 covers 14 residues. The chain's CDR3 is CASSQPADQETQYF. CDR3 in DNA: TGCGCCAGCAGCCAGCCGGCGGACCAAGAGACCCAGTACTTC.

The chain links TRBV6-2 or TRBV6-3 to TRBJ1-3; a possible D gene is TRBD1 (6 bases). Germline CDR1 is MNHEY and CDR2 is SVGEGT. Deletions cut 2 bases from V and 0 bases from J, with 17 bases between. This CDR3 is 18 amino acids long. In DNA form, the CDR3 reads TGTGCCAGCAGTTACAAACCCCCCCGGACAGCCTCTGGAAACACCATATATTTT. This gives the protein CASSYKPPRTASGNTIYF.

The chain uses TRBV6-1 and TRBJ1-4; D gene uncertain. Germline CDR1 MNHNS, CDR2 SASEGT. The length of the CDR3 is 15 residues. V shed 2 bases and J shed 7 bases, with 14 bases lying between them. In DNA, the CDR3 is TGTGCCAGCAGTGAAAGAGGAGGGTTGGGTGAAAAACTGTTTTTT. Protein sequence: CASSERGGLGEKLFF.

The rearrangement uses TRBV21-1 and TRBJ2-7; the table names TRBD1, a call not compared with the DNA. TRBV21-1 is tagged as a pseudogene. There are 17 residues in the CDR3. The CDR3 is CASSKRGGDISSYEQYF. CDR3 DNA: TGTGCCAGCAGCAAAAGGGGTGGGGACATCAGCTCCTACGAGCAGTACTTC.

The rearrangement uses TRBV11-2 and TRBJ2-3; D is unresolved. This CDR3 region has 16 residues. V lost 5 bases and J lost 2, with 17 bases in between. Germline V gene data show CDR1 as SGHAT and CDR2 as FQNNGV. CDR3: CASSPNLETSTDTQYF. The CDR3 coding sequence is TGTGCCAGCAGCCCGAACCTTGAGACATCCACAGATACGCAGTATTTT.